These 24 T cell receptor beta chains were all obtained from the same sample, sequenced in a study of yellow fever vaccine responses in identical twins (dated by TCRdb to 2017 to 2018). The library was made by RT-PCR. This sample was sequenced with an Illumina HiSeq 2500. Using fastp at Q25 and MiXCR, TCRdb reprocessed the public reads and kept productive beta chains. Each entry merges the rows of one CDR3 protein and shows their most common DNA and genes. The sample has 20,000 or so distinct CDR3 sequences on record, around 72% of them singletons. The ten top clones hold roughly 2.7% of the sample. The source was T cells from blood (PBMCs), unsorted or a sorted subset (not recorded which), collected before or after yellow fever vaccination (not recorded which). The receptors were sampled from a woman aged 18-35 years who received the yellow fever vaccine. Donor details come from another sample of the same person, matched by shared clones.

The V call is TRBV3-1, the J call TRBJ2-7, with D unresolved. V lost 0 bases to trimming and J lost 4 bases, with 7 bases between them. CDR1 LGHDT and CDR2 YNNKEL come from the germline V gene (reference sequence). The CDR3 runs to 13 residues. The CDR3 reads CASSQEVVYEQYF. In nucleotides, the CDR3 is TGTGCCAGCAGCCAAGAAGTTGTGTACGAGCAGTACTTC.

The CDR3 protein is CASSLGGAWYGDTQYF. The CDR3 coding sequence is TGTGCCAGCAGCCTGGGTGGGGCCTGGTATGGAGATACGCAGTATTTT. The chain employs TRBV7-6 and TRBJ2-3, with D possibly being TRBD1 (5 bases). Germline loops: CDR1 SGHVS, CDR2 FNYEAQ. The CDR3 has 16 residues. V lost 5 bases and J lost 5, with 20 bases in between.

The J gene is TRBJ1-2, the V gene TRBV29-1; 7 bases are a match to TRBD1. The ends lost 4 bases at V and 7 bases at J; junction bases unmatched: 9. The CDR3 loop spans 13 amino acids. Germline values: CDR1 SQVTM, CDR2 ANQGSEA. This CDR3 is CSVGGGQSGGYTF. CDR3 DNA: TGCAGCGTTGGAGGGGGACAGTCGGGTGGCTACACCTTC.

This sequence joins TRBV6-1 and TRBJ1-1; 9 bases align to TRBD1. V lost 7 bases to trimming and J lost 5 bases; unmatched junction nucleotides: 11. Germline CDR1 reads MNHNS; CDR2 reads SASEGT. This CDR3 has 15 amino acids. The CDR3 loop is CASNPGQGLGTEAFF. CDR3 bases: TGTGCCAGCAACCCGGGACAGGGTTTGGGAACTGAAGCTTTCTTT.

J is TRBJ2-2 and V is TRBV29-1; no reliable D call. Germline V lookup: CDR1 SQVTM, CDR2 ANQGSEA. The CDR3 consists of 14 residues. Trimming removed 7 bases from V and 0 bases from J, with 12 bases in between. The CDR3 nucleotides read TGCAGCGCTCCTAAGGGATCGAACACCGGGGAGCTGTTTTTT. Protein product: CSAPKGSNTGELFF.

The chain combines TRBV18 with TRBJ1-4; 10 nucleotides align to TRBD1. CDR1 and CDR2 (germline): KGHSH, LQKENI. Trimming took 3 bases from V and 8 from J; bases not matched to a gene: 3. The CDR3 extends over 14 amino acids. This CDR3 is CASSPGQGDEKLFF. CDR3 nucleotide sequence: TGTGCCAGCTCACCCGGACAGGGGGACGAAAAACTGTTTTTT.

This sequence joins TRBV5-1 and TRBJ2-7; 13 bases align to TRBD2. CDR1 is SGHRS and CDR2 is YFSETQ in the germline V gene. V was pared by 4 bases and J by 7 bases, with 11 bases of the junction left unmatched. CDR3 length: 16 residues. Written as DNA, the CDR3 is TGCGCCAGCAGCCCCATTACTAGCGGGAGGGCCTCTGAGCAGTACTTC. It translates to CASSPITSGRASEQYF.

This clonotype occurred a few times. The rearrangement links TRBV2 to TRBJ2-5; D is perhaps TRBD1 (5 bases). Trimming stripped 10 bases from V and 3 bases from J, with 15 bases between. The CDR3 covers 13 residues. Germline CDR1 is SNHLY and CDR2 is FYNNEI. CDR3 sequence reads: CATNQAQEETQYF. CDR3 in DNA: TGTGCCACCAACCAGGCACAGGAAGAGACCCAGTACTTC.

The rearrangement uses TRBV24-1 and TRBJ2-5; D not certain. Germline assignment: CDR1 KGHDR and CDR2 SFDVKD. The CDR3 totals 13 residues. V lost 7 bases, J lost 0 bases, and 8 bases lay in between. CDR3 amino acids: CATRSGYQETQYF. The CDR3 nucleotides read TGTGCCACCAGGAGTGGGTACCAAGAGACCCAGTACTTC.

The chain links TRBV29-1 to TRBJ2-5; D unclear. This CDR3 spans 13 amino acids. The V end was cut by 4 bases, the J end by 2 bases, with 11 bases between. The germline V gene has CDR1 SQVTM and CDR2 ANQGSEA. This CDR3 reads CSVAVQYQETQYF. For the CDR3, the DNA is TGCAGCGTTGCCGTACAGTATCAAGAGACCCAGTACTTC.

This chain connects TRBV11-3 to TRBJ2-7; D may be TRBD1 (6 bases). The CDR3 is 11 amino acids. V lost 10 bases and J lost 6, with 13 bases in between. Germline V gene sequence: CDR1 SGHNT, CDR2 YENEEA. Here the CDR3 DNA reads TGTGCCACCCGCACAGGGCTCGAGCAGTACTTC. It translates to CATRTGLEQYF.

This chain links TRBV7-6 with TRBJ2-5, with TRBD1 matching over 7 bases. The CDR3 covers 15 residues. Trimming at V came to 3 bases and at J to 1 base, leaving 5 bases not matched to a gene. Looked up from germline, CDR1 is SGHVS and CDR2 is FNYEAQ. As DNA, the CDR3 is TGTGCCAGCAGCTTGAACAGGGGTGGCCAAGAGACCCAGTACTTC. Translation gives CASSLNRGGQETQYF.

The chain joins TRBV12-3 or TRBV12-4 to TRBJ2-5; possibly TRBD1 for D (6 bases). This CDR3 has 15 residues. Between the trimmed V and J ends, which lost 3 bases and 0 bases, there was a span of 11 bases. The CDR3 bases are TGTGCCAGCAGTTTGGAAGGGGGTCACCAAGAGACCCAGTACTTC. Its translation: CASSLEGGHQETQYF.

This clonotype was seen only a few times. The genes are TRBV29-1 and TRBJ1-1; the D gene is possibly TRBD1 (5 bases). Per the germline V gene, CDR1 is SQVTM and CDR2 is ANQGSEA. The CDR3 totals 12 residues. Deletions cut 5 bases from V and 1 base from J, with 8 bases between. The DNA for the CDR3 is TGCAGCGTTCCAGGGAAGAACACTGAAGCTTTCTTT. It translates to CSVPGKNTEAFF.

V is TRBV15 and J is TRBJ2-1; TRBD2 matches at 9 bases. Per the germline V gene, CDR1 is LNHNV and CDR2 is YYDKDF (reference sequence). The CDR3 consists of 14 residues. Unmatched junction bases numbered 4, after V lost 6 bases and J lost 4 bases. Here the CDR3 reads CATRTSGQYNEQFF. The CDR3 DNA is TGTGCCACCAGGACTAGCGGCCAGTACAATGAGCAGTTCTTC.

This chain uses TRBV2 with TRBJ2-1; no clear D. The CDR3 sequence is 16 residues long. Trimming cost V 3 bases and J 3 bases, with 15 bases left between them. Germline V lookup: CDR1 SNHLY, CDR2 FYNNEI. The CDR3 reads CASSDMRLGNYNEQFF. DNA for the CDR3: TGTGCCAGCAGTGATATGCGTCTCGGCAACTACAATGAGCAGTTCTTC.

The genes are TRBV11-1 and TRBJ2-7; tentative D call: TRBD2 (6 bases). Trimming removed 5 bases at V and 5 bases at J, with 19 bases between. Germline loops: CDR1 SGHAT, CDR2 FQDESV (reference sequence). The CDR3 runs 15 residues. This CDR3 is CASSLSFGGDHEQYF. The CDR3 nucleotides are TGTGCCAGCAGCCTGAGTTTTGGAGGGGACCACGAGCAGTACTTC.

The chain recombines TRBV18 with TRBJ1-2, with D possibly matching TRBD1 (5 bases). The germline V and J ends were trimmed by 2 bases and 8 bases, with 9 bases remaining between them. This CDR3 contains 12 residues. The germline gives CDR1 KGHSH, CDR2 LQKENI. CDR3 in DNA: TGTGCCAGCTCACCAGAGGAGGGGGGCTACACCTTC. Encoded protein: CASSPEEGGYTF.

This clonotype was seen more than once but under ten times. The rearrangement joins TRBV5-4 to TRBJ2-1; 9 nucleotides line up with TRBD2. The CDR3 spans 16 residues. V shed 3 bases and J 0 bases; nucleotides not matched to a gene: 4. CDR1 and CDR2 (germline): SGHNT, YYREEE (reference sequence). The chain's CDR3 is CASSSSGGYSYNEQFF. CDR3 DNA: TGTGCCAGCAGCTCAAGCGGGGGGTACTCCTACAATGAGCAGTTCTTC.

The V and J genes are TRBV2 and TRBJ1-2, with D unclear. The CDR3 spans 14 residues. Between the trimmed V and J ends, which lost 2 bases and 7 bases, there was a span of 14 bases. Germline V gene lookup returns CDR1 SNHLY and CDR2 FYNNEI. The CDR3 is CASSERTALFGYTF. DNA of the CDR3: TGTGCCAGCAGTGAAAGGACCGCACTATTTGGCTACACCTTC.

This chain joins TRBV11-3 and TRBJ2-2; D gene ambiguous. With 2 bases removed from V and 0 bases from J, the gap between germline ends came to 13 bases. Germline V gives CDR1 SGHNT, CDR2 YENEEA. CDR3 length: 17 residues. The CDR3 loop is CASSLNGVSPNTGELFF. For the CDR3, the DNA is TGTGCCAGCAGCTTAAATGGGGTCAGCCCGAACACCGGGGAGCTGTTTTTT.

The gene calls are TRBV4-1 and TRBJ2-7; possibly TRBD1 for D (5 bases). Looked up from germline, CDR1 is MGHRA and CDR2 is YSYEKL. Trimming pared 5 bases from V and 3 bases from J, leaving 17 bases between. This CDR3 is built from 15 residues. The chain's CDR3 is CASSYTATELYEQYV. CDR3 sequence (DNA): TGCGCCAGCAGCTACACTGCGACAGAGCTCTACGAGCAGTACGTC.

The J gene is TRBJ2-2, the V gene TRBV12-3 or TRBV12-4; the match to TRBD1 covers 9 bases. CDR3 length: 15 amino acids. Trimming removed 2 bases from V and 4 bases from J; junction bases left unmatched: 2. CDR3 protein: CASSLQDRGTGELFF. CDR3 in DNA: TGTGCCAGCAGTTTACAGGACAGGGGCACCGGGGAGCTGTTTTTT.

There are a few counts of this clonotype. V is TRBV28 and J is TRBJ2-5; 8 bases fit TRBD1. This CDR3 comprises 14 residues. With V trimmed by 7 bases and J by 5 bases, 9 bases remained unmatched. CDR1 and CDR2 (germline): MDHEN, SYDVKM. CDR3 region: CASTNIDRGETQYF. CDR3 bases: TGTGCCAGCACCAACATCGACAGGGGTGAGACCCAGTACTTC.